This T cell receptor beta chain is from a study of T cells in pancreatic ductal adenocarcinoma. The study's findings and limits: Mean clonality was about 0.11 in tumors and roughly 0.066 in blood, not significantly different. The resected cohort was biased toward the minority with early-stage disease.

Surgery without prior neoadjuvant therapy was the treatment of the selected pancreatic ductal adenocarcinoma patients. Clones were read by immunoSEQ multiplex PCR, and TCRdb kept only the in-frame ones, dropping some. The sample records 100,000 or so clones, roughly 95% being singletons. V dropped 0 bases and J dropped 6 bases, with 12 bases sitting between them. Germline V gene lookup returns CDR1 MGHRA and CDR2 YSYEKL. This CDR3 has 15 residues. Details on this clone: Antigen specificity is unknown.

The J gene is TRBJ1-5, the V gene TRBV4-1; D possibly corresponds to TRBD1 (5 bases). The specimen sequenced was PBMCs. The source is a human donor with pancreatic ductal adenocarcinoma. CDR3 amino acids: CASSQDGRGGQPQHF. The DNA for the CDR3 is TGCGCCAGCAGCCAAGATGGGAGGGGAGGTCAGCCCCAGCATTTT.